This entry features one T cell receptor beta chain sequence. The sample belongs to a study of cytomegalovirus exposure and HLA in healthy donors. V lost 5 bases to trimming and J lost 1 base; unmatched junction nucleotides: 8. The V gene's germline CDR1 is MRHNA and CDR2 SNTAGT. The CDR3 is 15 amino acids. Primers for the PCR totalled 60 Vbeta and 13 Jbeta. The data were produced by immunoSEQ multiplex PCR, yet TCRdb's version contains in-frame clones alone and is incomplete. The repertoire consists of 55,000 to 80,000 clones, with roughly 71% occurring once and the leading ten covering roughly 25%. The sequencing sample was made of PBMCs. This TCR derives from a man aged 50-60 years in good health and CMV-seropositive. This sequence joins TRBV6-4 and TRBJ2-7, with TRBD1 matching 7 bases. The CDR3 region has the DNA TGTGCCAGCAGTCAGGAACCGGGACAGTCCTACGAGCAGTACTTC. Residues: CASSQEPGQSYEQYF.